A selection of T cell receptor beta chains follows, all from one sample in a study of OX40 agonist ivuxolimab in advanced cancers. This table comes from immunoSEQ multiplex PCR, and its TCRdb copy is limited to in-frame clones, with some not included. The data show some 60,000 clones, with 85% to 95% seen just once and 9.5% to 15% held by the top ten. The source was CD4+ or CD8+ T cells sorted from blood, collected in a trial of the OX40 agonist ivuxolimab. The origin of the receptors is an adult with an advanced solid tumor such as melanoma, head and neck, liver or kidney cancer. Both conserved end residues are part of each CDR3. Fields, in order: D gene, V gene, clone size, J gene, CDR3 DNA, CDR3 protein. A D gene is named only where the DNA matches it firmly. Size is stated for part of the rows, as once, few or many counts, or as a class when the clone is expanded.

TRBD1	TRBV6-6	-	TRBJ2-7	TGTGCCAGCAGTTGGGGGACAGATCCCAGCTCCTACGAGCAGTACTTC	CASSWGTDPSSYEQYF
-	TRBV15	-	TRBJ1-2	TGTGCCACCAGCAGAGATCGGTCTGTGGCTGGGGATGGCTACACCTTC	CATSRDRSVAGDGYTF
-	TRBV19	few	TRBJ1-1	TGTGCCAGTGCCGGGGGACAGAACACTGAAGCTTTCTTT	CASAGGQNTEAFF
-	TRBV11-3	-	TRBJ1-2	TGTGCCAGCAGCTTATCAGCAGGGGTATATGGCTACACCTTC	CASSLSAGVYGYTF
-	TRBV27	once	TRBJ1-5	TGTGCCAGCAGTTTCCGGGGGGGTCCCGATCAGCCCCAGCATTTT	CASSFRGGPDQPQHF
TRBD2	TRBV29-1	-	TRBJ2-5	TGCAGCGTCGAATCCCTAGCGGAGAACCAAGAGACCCAGTACTTC	CSVESLAENQETQYF
-	TRBV6-1	medium-sized	TRBJ2-2	TGTGCCATTCAAGCCCCCGGGGAGCTGTTTTTT	CAIQAPGELFF
-	TRBV7-9	-	TRBJ1-1	TGTGCCAGCAGTTACGGTTCGGCAGAAGCTTTCTTT	CASSYGSAEAFF
-	TRBV7-8	-	TRBJ2-7	TGTGCCAGCAGCCCCGGTCAGACCTACGAGCAGTACTTC	CASSPGQTYEQYF
TRBD1	TRBV7-6	-	TRBJ1-1	TGTGCCAGCAGCTTCGGACAGGGTGGTACTGAAGCTTTCTTT	CASSFGQGGTEAFF
-	TRBV25-1	-	TRBJ1-6	TGTGCCAGCAGTGAAGGGGACCCTTATAATTCACCCCTCCACTTT	CASSEGDPYNSPLHF
TRBD2	TRBV29-1	-	TRBJ2-5	TGCAGCGTTGTCGGGGGACTAGCACGGCTCCAAGAGACCCAGTACTTC	CSVVGGLARLQETQYF
-	TRBV29-1	-	TRBJ2-7	TGCAGCGTTCTCACCTACGAGCAGTACTTC	CSVLTYEQYF
TRBD2	TRBV5-4	-	TRBJ2-5	TGTGCCAGCAGCTTGCGGCTAGCGGGAGCCGAGACCCAGTACTTC	CASSLRLAGAETQYF
-	TRBV28	-	TRBJ1-1	TGTGCCAGCAGCCCGTGGGCGGTAACTGAAGCTTTCTTT	CASSPWAVTEAFF
TRBD2	TRBV4-3	-	TRBJ2-7	TGCGCCAGCAGCCAAGATCGGACTAGCGTCTACGAGCAGTACTTC	CASSQDRTSVYEQYF